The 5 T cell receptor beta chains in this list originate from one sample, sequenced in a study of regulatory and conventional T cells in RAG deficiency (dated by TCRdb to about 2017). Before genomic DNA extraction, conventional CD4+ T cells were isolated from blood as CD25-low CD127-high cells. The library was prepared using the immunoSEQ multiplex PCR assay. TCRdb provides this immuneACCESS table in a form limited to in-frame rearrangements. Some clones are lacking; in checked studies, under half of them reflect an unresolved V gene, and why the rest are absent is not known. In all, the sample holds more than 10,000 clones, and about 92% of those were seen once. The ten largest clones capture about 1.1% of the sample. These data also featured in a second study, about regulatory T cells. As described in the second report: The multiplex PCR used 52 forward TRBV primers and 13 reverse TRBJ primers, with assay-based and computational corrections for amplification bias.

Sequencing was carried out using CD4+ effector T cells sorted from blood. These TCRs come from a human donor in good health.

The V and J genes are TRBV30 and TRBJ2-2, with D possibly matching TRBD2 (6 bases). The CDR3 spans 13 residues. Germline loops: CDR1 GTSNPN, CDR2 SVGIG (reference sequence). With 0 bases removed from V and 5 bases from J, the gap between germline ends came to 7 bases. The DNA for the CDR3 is TGTGCCTGGAGTGTCCTAGCGACCGGGGAGCTGTTTTTT. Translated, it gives CAWSVLATGELFF.

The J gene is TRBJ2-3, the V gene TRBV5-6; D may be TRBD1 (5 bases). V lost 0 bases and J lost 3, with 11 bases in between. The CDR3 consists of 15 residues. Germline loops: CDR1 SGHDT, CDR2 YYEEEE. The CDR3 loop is CASSLAGQGTDTQYF. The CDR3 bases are TGTGCCAGCAGCTTGGCTGGGCAGGGTACAGATACGCAGTATTTT.

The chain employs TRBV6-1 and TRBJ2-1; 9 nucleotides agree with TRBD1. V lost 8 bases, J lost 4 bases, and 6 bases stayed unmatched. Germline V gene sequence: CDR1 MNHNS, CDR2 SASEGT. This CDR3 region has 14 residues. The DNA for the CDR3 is TGTGCCAGCTTGTGGGACAGGGTGTACAATGAGCAGTTCTTC. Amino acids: CASLWDRVYNEQFF.

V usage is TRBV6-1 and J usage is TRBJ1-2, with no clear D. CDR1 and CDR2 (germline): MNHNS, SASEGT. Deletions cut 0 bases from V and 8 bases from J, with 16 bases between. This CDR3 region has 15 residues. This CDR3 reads CASSEAATLSRGYTF. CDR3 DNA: TGTGCCAGCAGTGAAGCGGCGACGTTGTCTCGGGGCTACACCTTC.

This CDR3 reads CASSPGSSYEQYF. For the CDR3, the DNA is TGTGCCAGTAGCCCAGGATCGTCCTACGAGCAGTACTTC. V gene TRBV19 combines with J gene TRBJ2-7; D gene unclear. The CDR3 length is 13 residues. V gave up 6 bases and J gave up 1 base, with 10 bases separating them. Germline values: CDR1 LNHDA, CDR2 SQIVND (reference sequence).